Only one count was recorded for the clone carrying this TCR beta chain. Its target is not known. Treatment here: roughly 20 received Ad26.COV2.S at low or high dose, single or two shots; about 5 received placebo; per-sample allocation not given. Samples came from day 63 after the first vaccine or placebo injection. The data are from a study of Ad26.COV2.S vaccination and SARS-CoV-2 variants. Study observations and caveats: Once vaccination had occurred, spike-specific CD8+ and CD4+ T cell responses reportedly showed substantial breadth. The TCR breadth and depth analyses may have understated or missed part of the total T cell responses.

Repertoires were generated with immunoSEQ multiplex PCR, while TCRdb's copy carries only in-frame clones and drops some. The data hold more than 300,000 clones, with around 81% observed a single time. Source: peripheral blood, taken in a trial of Ad26.COV2.S vaccine versus placebo. The sequence was obtained from a person aged 18 to 65 who received the Ad26.COV2.S COVID-19 vaccine or a placebo.

The CDR3 DNA reads TGCGCCAGCAGCCAAGCCCTTTGGACGAGACAGGGGGCGAAAGATGAGCAGTTCTTC. Its protein is CASSQALWTRQGAKDEQFF. The chain links TRBV4-1 to TRBJ2-1, with 10 bases matching TRBD1. The germline CDR1 and CDR2 sequences are MGHRA and YSYEKL. The CDR3 consists of 19 residues. With 1 base clipped from V and 8 bases from J, the junction kept 17 bases outside the gene matches.